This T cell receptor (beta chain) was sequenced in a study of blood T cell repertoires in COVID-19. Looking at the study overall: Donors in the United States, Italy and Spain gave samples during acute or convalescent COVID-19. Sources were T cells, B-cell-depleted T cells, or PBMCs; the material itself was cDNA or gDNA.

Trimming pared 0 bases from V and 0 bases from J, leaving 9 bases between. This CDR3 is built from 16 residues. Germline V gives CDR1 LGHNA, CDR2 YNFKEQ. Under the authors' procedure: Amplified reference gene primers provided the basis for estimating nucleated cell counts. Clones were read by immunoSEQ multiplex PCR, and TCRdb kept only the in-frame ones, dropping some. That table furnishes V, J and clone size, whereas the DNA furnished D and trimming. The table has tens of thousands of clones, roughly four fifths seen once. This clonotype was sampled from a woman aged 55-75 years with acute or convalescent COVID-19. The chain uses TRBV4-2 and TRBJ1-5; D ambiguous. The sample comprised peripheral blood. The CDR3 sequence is CASSQEVRYSNQPQHF. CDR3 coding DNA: TGTGCCAGCAGCCAAGAAGTCAGATATAGCAATCAGCCCCAGCATTTT.